One and the same sample provided the 13 T cell receptor beta chains below, sequenced in a study of T cell responses to AZD1222 COVID-19 vaccine. Sequencing used immunoSEQ multiplex PCR; TCRdb keeps in-frame clones, though not all of them. Here the sample spans about 130,000 clones, roughly 86% being singletons. The sequenced sample was peripheral blood, obtained on day 0 of AZD1222 vaccination. These receptors came from an adult in good health.

The gene calls are TRBV6-1 and TRBJ1-5; D gene unclear. Germline assignment: CDR1 MNHNS and CDR2 SASEGT. The CDR3 loop spans 13 amino acids. The V end was cut by 1 base, the J end by 6 bases, with 7 bases between. In nucleotides, the CDR3 is TGTGCCAGCAGTGAAGGGGGTGTTCAGCCCCAGCATTTT. Translating gives CASSEGGVQPQHF.

The V gene is TRBV30, the J gene TRBJ1-2; 10 bases are a match to TRBD1. The CDR3 sequence is 13 residues long. V shed 1 base, J shed 9 bases, and the junction held 5 bases outside the gene matches. Germline CDR1 is GTSNPN and CDR2 is SVGIG (reference sequence). This CDR3 reads CAWSAGQGLRYTF. In DNA, the CDR3 is TGTGCCTGGAGTGCGGGACAGGGGTTGCGCTACACCTTC.

The chain uses TRBV12-3 or TRBV12-4 and TRBJ2-7; D is unresolved. V was trimmed by 6 bases and J by 0 bases, leaving 9 bases between them. The CDR3 loop spans 13 amino acids. The CDR3 here is CASSYLSSYEQYF. CDR3 sequence (DNA): TGTGCCAGCAGCTACTTAAGCTCCTACGAGCAGTACTTC.

This chain uses TRBV6-1 with TRBJ1-5, with TRBD1 matching over 7 bases. This CDR3 comprises 13 residues. The trim removed 3 bases at V and 7 bases at J, leaving 3 bases unmatched. From germline, CDR1 is MNHNS and CDR2 SASEGT. CDR3 bases: TGTGCCAGCAGTGAGACAGGGATACAGCCCCAGCATTTT. Translating it yields CASSETGIQPQHF.

This chain joins TRBV19 and TRBJ1-2; TRBD1 agrees at 8 bases. Germline-derived CDR1 and CDR2 are LNHDA and SQIVND (reference sequence). The CDR3 has 13 amino acids. J lost 12 bases, V lost 3 bases, and 9 bases had no gene match. CDR3 loop: CASSIRQGMHHTF. CDR3 sequence (DNA): TGTGCCAGTAGTATTAGACAGGGGATGCACCACACCTTC.

The rearrangement links TRBV9 to TRBJ1-1, with D unclear. The CDR3 covers 15 residues. Trimming took off 4 bases at V and 8 bases at J, with 21 bases between the two ends. Germline CDR1 SGDLS, CDR2 YYNGEE. DNA for the CDR3: TGTGCCAGCAGCCCCCTTTCCGGTGGTAAATTGGAAGCTTTCTTT. Translated: CASSPLSGGKLEAFF. Based on the CDR3 plus reference TRBV9 and TRBJ1-1, the full variable domain is DSGVTQTPKHLITATGQRVTLRCSPRSGDLSVYWYQQSLDQGLQFLIQYYNGEERAKGNILERFSAQQFPDLHSELNLSSLELGDSALYFCASSPLSGGKLEAFFGQGTRLTVV.

This sequence joins TRBV11-2 and TRBJ2-1, with D unclear. This CDR3 is built from 16 residues. V was clipped by 1 base and J by 7 bases, with 17 bases between them. Per the germline V gene, CDR1 is SGHAT and CDR2 is FQNNGV. CDR3 in amino acids: CASSLGTALGGNEQFF. The DNA for the CDR3 is TGTGCCAGCAGCTTAGGAACAGCGCTGGGCGGAAATGAGCAGTTCTTC.

The V and J genes are TRBV30 and TRBJ1-3; D unclear. The germline gives CDR1 GTSNPN, CDR2 SVGIG (reference sequence). Deletions cut 4 bases from V and 4 bases from J, with 17 bases between. The CDR3 covers 15 residues. DNA of the CDR3: TGTGCCTGGACATTGGGATTGGGCAGAGGAAACACCATATATTTT. Amino acid sequence: CAWTLGLGRGNTIYF.

This chain connects TRBV9 to TRBJ2-3; 10 bases are a match to TRBD2. Germline V gene lookup returns CDR1 SGDLS and CDR2 YYNGEE. The CDR3 has 13 amino acids. The V and J ends lost 4 bases and 5 bases, in that order; junction bases with no gene match: 1. CDR3 sequence: CASSRLAGDTQYF. CDR3 nucleotides: TGTGCCAGCAGCAGACTAGCGGGAGATACGCAGTATTTT.

The rearrangement uses TRBV7-9 and TRBJ2-1; D is possibly TRBD2 (5 bases). The V and J ends lost 5 bases and 0 bases respectively, with 11 bases between them. The CDR3 contains 15 residues. Germline loops: CDR1 SEHNR, CDR2 FQNEAQ (reference sequence). CDR3 in amino acids: CASSQTGISYNEQFF. CDR3 DNA: TGTGCCAGCAGCCAAACCGGGATCTCCTACAATGAGCAGTTCTTC.

This clone was seen once. The V gene is TRBV27, the J gene TRBJ1-2; no clear D gene. Trimming pared 1 base from V and 3 bases from J, leaving 6 bases between. The CDR3 consists of 13 residues. Germline V lookup: CDR1 MNHEY, CDR2 SMNVEV (reference sequence). CDR3 sequence: CASSLFGYYGYTF. CDR3 sequence (DNA): TGTGCCAGCAGTTTATTCGGTTACTATGGCTACACCTTC.

The chain has TRBV9 and TRBJ1-6; TRBD1 matches at 8 bases. Per the germline V gene, CDR1 is SGDLS and CDR2 is YYNGEE. Germline trimming cut 1 base from V and 7 bases from J; bases unmatched to any gene: 1. CDR3 length equals 14 residues. The CDR3 coding sequence is TGTGCCAGCAGCGTACGACAGGGGAATTCACCCCTCCACTTT. Translating it yields CASSVRQGNSPLHF.

In the case of this clone: Additional DNA sequences in this sample encode the identical CDR3. CDR3 sequence: CASSVGSPGELFF. The CDR3, as DNA: TGTGCCAGCAGCGTAGGATCGCCCGGGGAGCTGTTTTTT. The V gene is TRBV9, the J gene TRBJ2-2; no reliable D call. V was clipped by 0 bases and J by 6 bases, with 6 bases between them. This CDR3 comprises 13 residues. Germline values: CDR1 SGDLS, CDR2 YYNGEE.